This section outlines one T cell receptor beta chain sequence together with its context. Its antigen is still unknown. The germline gives CDR1 SGHDT, CDR2 YYEEEE. Trimming removed 4 bases from V and 4 bases from J; junction bases left unmatched: 1. The CDR3 covers 13 residues. This specimen comes from a study of beta chain features in type 1 diabetes. A sort by CD45RO/CCR7/CD25/CD127/CD95/CD27 yielded CD4+ naive, central memory, regulatory and stem cell-like memory cells. Populations obtained by sorting all exceeded 95% purity. The isolated RNA, all of it, was reverse transcribed, so expressed TCRB transcripts were what got sequenced. Repertoires were generated with immunoSEQ multiplex PCR, while TCRdb's copy carries only in-frame clones and drops some. Among approximately 14,000 clones, less than 80% were seen once, and the ten largest hold about 0.6%. Whole-study results and caveats: Insertion counts at VDJ junctions were lower in type 1 diabetes patients, who also showed more deletions there. In all four CD4+ subsets, TCRB CDR3 length was significantly, moderately reduced in type 1 diabetes.

Sample: stem cell memory CD4+ T cells from blood. V usage is TRBV5-6 and J usage is TRBJ2-2; TRBD2 matches 7 bases. This clonotype was sampled from a woman aged 18-29 years with type 1 diabetes. CDR3 nucleotides: TGTGCCAGCAGCCGCGGGGGCACCGGGGAGCTGTTTTTT. Protein sequence: CASSRGGTGELFF.